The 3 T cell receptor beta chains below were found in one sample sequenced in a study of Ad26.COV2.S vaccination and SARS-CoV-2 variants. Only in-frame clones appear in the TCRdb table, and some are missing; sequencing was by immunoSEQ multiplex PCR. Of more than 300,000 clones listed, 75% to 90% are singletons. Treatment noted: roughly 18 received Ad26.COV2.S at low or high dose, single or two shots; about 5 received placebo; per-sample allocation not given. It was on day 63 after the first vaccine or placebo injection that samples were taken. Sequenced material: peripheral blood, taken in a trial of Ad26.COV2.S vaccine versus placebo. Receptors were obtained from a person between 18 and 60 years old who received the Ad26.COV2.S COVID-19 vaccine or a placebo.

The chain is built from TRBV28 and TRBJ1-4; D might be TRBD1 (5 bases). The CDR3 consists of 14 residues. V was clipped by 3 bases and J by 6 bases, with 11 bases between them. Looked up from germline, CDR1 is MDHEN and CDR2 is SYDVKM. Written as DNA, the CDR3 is TGTGCCAGCAGTTTGGGGACGGGCTATGAAAAACTGTTTTTT. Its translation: CASSLGTGYEKLFF.

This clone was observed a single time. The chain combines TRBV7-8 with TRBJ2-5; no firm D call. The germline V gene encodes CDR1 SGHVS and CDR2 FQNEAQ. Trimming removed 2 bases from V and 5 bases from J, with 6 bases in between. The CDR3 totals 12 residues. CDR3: CASSLRFETQYF. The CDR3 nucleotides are TGTGCCAGCAGCTTACGTTTTGAGACCCAGTACTTC.

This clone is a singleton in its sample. CDR3 DNA sequence: TGTGCCAGCAGCCAGTTCAGGACAGGGGTGGACGAGCAGTACTTC. This gives the protein CASSQFRTGVDEQYF. The rearrangement uses TRBV3-1 (or the pseudogene TRBV3-2) and TRBJ2-7; 9 nucleotides align to TRBD1. The CDR3 length is 15 residues. Germline V gene data show CDR1 as LGHDT and CDR2 as YNNKEL (reference sequence). Unmatched junction bases numbered 8, after V lost 3 bases and J lost 5 bases.